Here is one T cell receptor (beta chain) with its context. Use of 60 Vbeta and 13 Jbeta primers characterized the PCR. The repertoire was sequenced with immunoSEQ multiplex PCR; TCRdb's copy has only in-frame clones and lacks some. The table includes roughly 150,000 clones, around 73% detected once. The source of the sample is a study of cytomegalovirus exposure and HLA in healthy donors. The CDR3 has 14 amino acids. With 2 bases removed from V and 3 bases from J, the gap between germline ends came to 10 bases. Germline CDR1 and CDR2: SEHNR and FQNEAQ (reference sequence). The receptor's source is a young woman in good health and CMV-seropositive. V and J are TRBV7-9 and TRBJ1-1; D call uncertain. Sequencing was carried out using PBMCs. The CDR3: CASSLTPEDTEAFF. CDR3 in DNA: TGTGCCAGCAGCTTAACCCCAGAGGACACTGAAGCTTTCTTT.